Shown below are 6 T cell receptor beta chains from a single sample sequenced in a study of blood T cell repertoires in COVID-19 (dated by TCRdb to the early 2020s). Libraries were prepared through the immunoSEQ multiplex PCR assay. TCRdb took over this immuneACCESS table, retaining in-frame rearrangements with V and J assigned. Such tables are incomplete; in checked studies, under half of the missing clones stem from an unresolved V gene, and the remainder is unexplained. The sample table contains 200,000 to 250,000 clones; only one count was recorded for roughly nine tenths of them. The ten largest account for about 3.1% of the sample. Sequencing input: PBMCs or T cells enriched from blood (not recorded which). These receptor sequences come from a woman aged 45-65 years in a cohort exposed to, infected with or recovered from COVID-19 (not recorded which).

The J gene is TRBJ2-5, the V gene TRBV30, with 8 positions matching TRBD2. The V gene end was trimmed by 1 base and the J gene end by 6 bases; junction bases not matched to a gene: 4. This CDR3 has 13 amino acids. The V gene's germline CDR1 is GTSNPN and CDR2 SVGIG (reference sequence). CDR3 residues: CAWSAGGLKTQYF. The CDR3 coding sequence is TGTGCCTGGAGTGCGGGGGGGCTGAAGACCCAGTACTTC. The full variable domain, with the rest looked up from reference TRBV30 and TRBJ2-5, is SQTIHQWPATLVQPVGSPLSLECTVEGTSNPNLYWYRQAAGRGLQLLFYSVGIGQISSEVPQNLSASRPQDRQFILSSKKLLLSDSGFYLCAWSAGGLKTQYFGPGTRLLVL.

The chain uses TRBV6-6 and TRBJ1-6; TRBD1 matches 10 bases. The J segment lost 6 bases and the V segment lost 5 bases, leaving 4 bases of the junction unmatched. The germline gives CDR1 MNHNY, CDR2 SVGAGI (reference sequence). The CDR3 runs 15 residues. CDR3 loop: CASSQRTGGNSPLHF. The CDR3 nucleotides read TGTGCCAGCAGTCAAAGGACAGGGGGTAATTCACCCCTCCACTTT.

The CDR3 DNA sequence: TGTGCCAGCAGCTCCGCGGGTGCCCCTTCCAATGAGCAGTTCTTC. It translates to CASSSAGAPSNEQFF. V usage is TRBV11-2 and J usage is TRBJ2-1; D possibly corresponds to TRBD2 (5 bases). The V gene's germline CDR1 is SGHAT and CDR2 FQNNGV. This CDR3 comprises 15 residues. Trimming cost V 4 bases and J 6 bases, with 16 bases left between them.

The V and J genes are TRBV5-4 and TRBJ1-3; D unresolved. The CDR3 has 14 residues. Trimming took 0 bases from V and 0 from J, leaving 4 bases between them. CDR1 is SGHNT and CDR2 is YYREEE in the germline V gene (reference sequence). The CDR3: CASSLDYSGNTIYF. In nucleotides, the CDR3 is TGTGCCAGCAGCTTGGACTACTCTGGAAACACCATATATTTT.

This sequence joins TRBV7-2 and TRBJ2-5, with a tentative D call TRBD1 (5 bases). The CDR3 consists of 14 residues. Deletions cut 8 bases from V and 5 bases from J, with 18 bases between. Looked up from germline, CDR1 is SGHTA and CDR2 is FQGNSA. The CDR3 region is CASSFQGSRETQYF. In nucleotides, the CDR3 is TGTGCCAGCTCCTTTCAGGGTAGCAGGGAGACCCAGTACTTC.

CDR3 protein: CASSLRGAYNSPLHF. The CDR3 DNA follows: TGTGCCAGCAGCCTGCGGGGAGCCTATAATTCACCCCTCCACTTT. The chain couples TRBV3-1 (or the pseudogene TRBV3-2) to TRBJ1-6; no reliable D call. The ends were cut back, 4 bases at V and 2 bases at J, with 9 bases in the middle. CDR3 length equals 15 residues. Germline values: CDR1 LGHDT, CDR2 YNNKEL (reference sequence).